The rows below give T cell receptor beta chains drawn from one sample of a study of T cell changes during pregnancy in multiple sclerosis. Here immunoSEQ multiplex PCR was the method, and the copy in TCRdb shows in-frame clones only, minus some. The data contain almost 20,000 clones, about 88% of them singletons. Sequencing was performed on CD8+ T cells from peripheral blood mononuclear cells, taken after pregnancy. The source is a female donor in good health, enrolled as a control in a pregnancy study. Both conserved end residues are part of each CDR3. Fields, in order: D gene, CDR3 length, J gene, clone size, V gene, CDR3 protein, CDR3 DNA. D genes are given only for firm matches. Clone size is shown for a subset of rows, as once, few, many or a class of expanded clone.

D gene: .
CDR3 length: 12
J gene: TRBJ2-7
clone size: .
V gene: TRBV19
CDR3 protein: CASSMGLYEQYF
CDR3 DNA: TGTGCCAGTAGTATGGGCCTCTACGAGCAGTACTTC

D gene: TRBD2
CDR3 length: 16
J gene: TRBJ2-7
clone size: few
V gene: TRBV5-6
CDR3 protein: CASSLGWGGRALEQYF
CDR3 DNA: TGTGCCAGCAGCTTGGGGTGGGGCGGGAGGGCATTGGAGCAGTACTTC

D gene: .
CDR3 length: 11
J gene: TRBJ2-7
clone size: .
V gene: TRBV6-5
CDR3 protein: CASSFGGEQYF
CDR3 DNA: TGTGCCAGCAGCTTTGGAGGGGAGCAGTACTTC

D gene: TRBD1
CDR3 length: 11
J gene: TRBJ1-2
clone size: .
V gene: TRBV6-4
CDR3 protein: CASLQGGGYTF
CDR3 DNA: TGTGCCAGCCTGCAGGGGGGAGGCTACACCTTC

D gene: .
CDR3 length: 15
J gene: TRBJ1-1
clone size: once
V gene: TRBV7-9
CDR3 protein: CASSSELGGGSEAFF
CDR3 DNA: TGTGCCAGCAGCTCCGAGTTGGGGGGGGGCTCTGAAGCTTTCTTT

D gene: .
CDR3 length: 13
J gene: TRBJ2-7
clone size: .
V gene: TRBV30
CDR3 protein: CAWRGSLRHEQYF
CDR3 DNA: TGTGCCTGGAGGGGCAGCCTCCGCCACGAGCAGTACTTC

D gene: TRBD1
CDR3 length: 16
J gene: TRBJ1-1
clone size: .
V gene: TRBV11-1
CDR3 protein: CASSWNMGQRNTEAFF
CDR3 DNA: TGTGCCAGCAGCTGGAATATGGGACAGAGAAACACTGAAGCTTTCTTT

D gene: TRBD1
CDR3 length: 15
J gene: TRBJ1-5
clone size: .
V gene: TRBV19
CDR3 protein: CASTTGTGGNQPQHF
CDR3 DNA: TGTGCCAGTACGACGGGGACAGGGGGCAATCAGCCCCAGCATTTT

D gene: .
CDR3 length: 12
J gene: TRBJ2-7
clone size: .
V gene: TRBV10-1
CDR3 protein: CASSTKRCEQYF
CDR3 DNA: TGCGCCAGCAGTACGAAACGGTGCGAGCAGTACTTC

D gene: .
CDR3 length: 14
J gene: TRBJ2-5
clone size: .
V gene: TRBV9
CDR3 protein: CASSVTGDQETQYF
CDR3 DNA: TGTGCCAGCAGCGTAACGGGGGATCAAGAGACCCAGTACTTC

D gene: TRBD2
CDR3 length: 15
J gene: TRBJ2-5
clone size: .
V gene: TRBV7-2
CDR3 protein: CASSSSGGRQETQYF
CDR3 DNA: TGTGCCAGCAGCTCTAGCGGGGGCCGTCAAGAGACCCAGTACTTC

D gene: TRBD1
CDR3 length: 14
J gene: TRBJ2-7
clone size: .
V gene: TRBV13
CDR3 protein: CASSLEGASYEQYF
CDR3 DNA: TGTGCCAGCAGCTTAGAGGGGGCTTCCTACGAGCAGTACTTC

D gene: TRBD1
CDR3 length: 15
J gene: TRBJ1-1
clone size: once
V gene: TRBV19
CDR3 protein: CASSMDRGVSTEAFF
CDR3 DNA: TGTGCCAGTAGTATGGACAGGGGGGTGTCCACTGAAGCTTTCTTT

D gene: TRBD1
CDR3 length: 14
J gene: TRBJ2-7
clone size: .
V gene: TRBV6-1
CDR3 protein: CASSLTGVSYEQYF
CDR3 DNA: TGTGCCAGCAGCCTCACAGGGGTCTCCTACGAGCAGTACTTC

D gene: .
CDR3 length: 13
J gene: TRBJ2-7
clone size: .
V gene: TRBV27
CDR3 protein: CASSFSSTGEQYF
CDR3 DNA: TGTGCCAGCAGTTTTTCTTCCACAGGCGAGCAGTACTTC

D gene: TRBD2
CDR3 length: 17
J gene: TRBJ2-2
clone size: .
V gene: TRBV28
CDR3 protein: CASSFLAGGSNTGELFF
CDR3 DNA: TGTGCCAGCAGTTTTCTGGCGGGAGGGAGCAACACCGGGGAGCTGTTTTTT

D gene: TRBD1
CDR3 length: 16
J gene: TRBJ1-2
clone size: .
V gene: TRBV19
CDR3 protein: CASSPGTGGDSYGYTF
CDR3 DNA: TGTGCCAGTAGTCCTGGGACAGGGGGGGATAGCTATGGCTACACCTTC

D gene: TRBD1
CDR3 length: 13
J gene: TRBJ1-4
clone size: .
V gene: TRBV23-1
CDR3 protein: CAKQGAPQEKLFF
CDR3 DNA: TGCGCCAAACAGGGGGCGCCCCAAGAAAAACTGTTTTTT

D gene: .
CDR3 length: 13
J gene: TRBJ2-7
clone size: .
V gene: TRBV18
CDR3 protein: CASSMGTAYEQYF
CDR3 DNA: TGTGCCAGCTCGATGGGGACTGCCTACGAGCAGTACTTC

D gene: .
CDR3 length: 14
J gene: TRBJ2-3
clone size: .
V gene: TRBV11-2
CDR3 protein: CASSLVASWDTQYF
CDR3 DNA: TGTGCCAGCAGCTTAGTGGCTAGCTGGGATACGCAGTATTTT

D gene: TRBD2
CDR3 length: 16
J gene: TRBJ2-2
clone size: once
V gene: TRBV7-9
CDR3 protein: CASSPVGGAVSGELFF
CDR3 DNA: TGTGCCAGCAGCCCCGTCGGGGGGGCCGTCTCCGGGGAGCTGTTTTTT